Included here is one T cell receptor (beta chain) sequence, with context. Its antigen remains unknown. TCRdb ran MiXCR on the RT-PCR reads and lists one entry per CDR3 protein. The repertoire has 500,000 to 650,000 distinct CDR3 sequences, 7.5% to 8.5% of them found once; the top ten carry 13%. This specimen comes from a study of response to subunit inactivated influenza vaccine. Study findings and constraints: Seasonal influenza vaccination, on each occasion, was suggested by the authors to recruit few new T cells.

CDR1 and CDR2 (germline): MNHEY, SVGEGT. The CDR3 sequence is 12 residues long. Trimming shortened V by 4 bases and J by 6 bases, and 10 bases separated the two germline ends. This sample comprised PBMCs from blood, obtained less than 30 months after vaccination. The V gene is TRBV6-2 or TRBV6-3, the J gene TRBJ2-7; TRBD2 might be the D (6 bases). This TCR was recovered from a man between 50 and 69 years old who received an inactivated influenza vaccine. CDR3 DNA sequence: TGTGCCAGCAGTTCCGGGACTCTCGAGCAGTACTTC. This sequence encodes CASSSGTLEQYF.